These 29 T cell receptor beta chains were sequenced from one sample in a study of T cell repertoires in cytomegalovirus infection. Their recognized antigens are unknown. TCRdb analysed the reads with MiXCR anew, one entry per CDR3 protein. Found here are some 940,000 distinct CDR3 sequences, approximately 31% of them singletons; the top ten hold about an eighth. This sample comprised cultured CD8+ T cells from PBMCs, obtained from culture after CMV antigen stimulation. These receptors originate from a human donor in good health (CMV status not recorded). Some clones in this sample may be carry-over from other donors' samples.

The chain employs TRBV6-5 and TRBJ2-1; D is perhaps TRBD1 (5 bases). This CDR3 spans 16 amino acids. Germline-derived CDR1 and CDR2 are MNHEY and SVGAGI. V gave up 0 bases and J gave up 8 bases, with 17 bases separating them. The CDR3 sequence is CASSYSDQGAPHEQFF. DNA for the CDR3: TGTGCCAGCAGTTACTCCGACCAAGGGGCACCCCATGAGCAGTTCTTC.

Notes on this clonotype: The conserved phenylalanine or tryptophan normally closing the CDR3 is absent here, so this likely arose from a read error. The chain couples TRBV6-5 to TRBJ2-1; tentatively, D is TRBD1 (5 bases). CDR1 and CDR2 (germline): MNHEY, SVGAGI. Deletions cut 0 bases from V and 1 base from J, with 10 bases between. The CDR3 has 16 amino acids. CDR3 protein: CASSYSRPGSYNEQFV. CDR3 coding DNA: TGTGCCAGCAGTTACTCTCGCCCAGGGTCCTACAATGAGCAGTTCGTC.

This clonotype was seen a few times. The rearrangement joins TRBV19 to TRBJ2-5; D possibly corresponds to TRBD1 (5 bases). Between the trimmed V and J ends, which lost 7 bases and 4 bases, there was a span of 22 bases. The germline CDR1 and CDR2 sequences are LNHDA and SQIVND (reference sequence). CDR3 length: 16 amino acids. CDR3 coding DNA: TGTGCCAGTACCCCAAGGGGCGGAAGGGATTCAGAGACCCAGTACTTC. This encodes CASTPRGGRDSETQYF. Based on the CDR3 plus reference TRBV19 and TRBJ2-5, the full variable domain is DGGITQSPKYLFRKEGQNVTLSCEQNLNHDAMYWYRQDPGQGLRLIYYSQIVNDFQKGDIAEGYSVSREKKESFPLTVTSAQKNPTAFYLCASTPRGGRDSETQYFGPGTRLLVL.

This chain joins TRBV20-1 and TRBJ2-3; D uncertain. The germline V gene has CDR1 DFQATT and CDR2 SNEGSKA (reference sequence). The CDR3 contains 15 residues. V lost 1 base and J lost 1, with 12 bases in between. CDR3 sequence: CSARAESQRTDTQYF. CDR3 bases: TGCAGTGCTAGAGCGGAATCTCAGCGCACAGATACGCAGTATTTT.

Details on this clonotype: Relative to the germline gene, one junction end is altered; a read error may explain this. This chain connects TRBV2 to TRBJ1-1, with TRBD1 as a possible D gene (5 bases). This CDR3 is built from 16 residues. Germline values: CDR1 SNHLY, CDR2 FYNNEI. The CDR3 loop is CANSLETDTMNTEAFF. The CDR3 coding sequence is TGTGCCAACAGTCTCGAGACAGACACCATGAACACTGAAGCTTTCTTT.

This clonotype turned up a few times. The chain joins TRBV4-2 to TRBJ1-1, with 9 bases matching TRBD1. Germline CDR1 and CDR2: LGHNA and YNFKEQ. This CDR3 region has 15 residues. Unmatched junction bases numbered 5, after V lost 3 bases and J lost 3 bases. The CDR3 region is CASSQGDRGDTEAFF. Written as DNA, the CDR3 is TGTGCCAGCAGCCAGGGTGACAGGGGGGACACTGAAGCTTTCTTT.

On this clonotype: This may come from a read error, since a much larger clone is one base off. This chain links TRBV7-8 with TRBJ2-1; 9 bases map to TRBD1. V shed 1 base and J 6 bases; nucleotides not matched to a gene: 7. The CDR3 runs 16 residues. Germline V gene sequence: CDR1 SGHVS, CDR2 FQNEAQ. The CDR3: CASSLEGTGSFNEQFF. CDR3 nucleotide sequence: TGTGCCAGCAGCTTAGAAGGGACAGGGTCGTTCAATGAGCAGTTCTTC.

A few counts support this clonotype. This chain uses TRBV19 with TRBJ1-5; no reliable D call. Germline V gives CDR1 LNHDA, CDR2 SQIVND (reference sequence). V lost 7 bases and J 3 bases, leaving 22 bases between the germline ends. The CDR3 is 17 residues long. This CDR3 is CASKYVSRSGINQPQHF. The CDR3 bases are TGTGCCAGTAAGTATGTTTCTAGGAGTGGGATCAATCAGCCCCAGCATTTT.

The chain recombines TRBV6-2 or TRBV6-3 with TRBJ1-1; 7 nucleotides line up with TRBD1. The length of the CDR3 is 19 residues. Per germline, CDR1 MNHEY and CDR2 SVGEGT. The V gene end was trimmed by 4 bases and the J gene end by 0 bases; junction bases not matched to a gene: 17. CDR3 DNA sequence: TGTGCCAGCAGTTCAGATTTAGGGGGCTCCAGTGATATGAACACTGAAGCTTTCTTT. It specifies CASSSDLGGSSDMNTEAFF.

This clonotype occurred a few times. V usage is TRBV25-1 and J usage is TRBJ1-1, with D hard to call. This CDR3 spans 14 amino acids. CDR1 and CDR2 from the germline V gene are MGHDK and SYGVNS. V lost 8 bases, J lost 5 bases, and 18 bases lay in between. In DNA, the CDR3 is TGTGCCAGCGGCGAGTTGGGTTTGGGAACTGAAGCTTTCTTT. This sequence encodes CASGELGLGTEAFF.

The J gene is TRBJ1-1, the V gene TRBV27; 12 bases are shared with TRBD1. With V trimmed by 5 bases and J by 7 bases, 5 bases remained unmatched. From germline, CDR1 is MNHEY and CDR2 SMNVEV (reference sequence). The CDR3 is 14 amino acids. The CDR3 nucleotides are TGTGCCAGCAGTCCGGGACAGGGGGCGGTTGAAGCTTTCTTT. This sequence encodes CASSPGQGAVEAFF.

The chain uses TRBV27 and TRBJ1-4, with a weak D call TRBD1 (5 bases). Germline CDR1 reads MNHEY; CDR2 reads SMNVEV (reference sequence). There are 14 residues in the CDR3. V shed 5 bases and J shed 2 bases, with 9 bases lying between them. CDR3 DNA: TGTGCCAGCAGTCAGGGTCGGACTAATGAAAAACTGTTTTTT. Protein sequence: CASSQGRTNEKLFF.

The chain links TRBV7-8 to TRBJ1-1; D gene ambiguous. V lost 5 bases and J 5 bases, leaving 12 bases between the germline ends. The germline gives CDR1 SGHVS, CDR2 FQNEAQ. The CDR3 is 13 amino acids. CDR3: CASSPTSWTEAFF. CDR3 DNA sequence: TGTGCCAGCAGCCCGACGTCATGGACTGAAGCTTTCTTT.

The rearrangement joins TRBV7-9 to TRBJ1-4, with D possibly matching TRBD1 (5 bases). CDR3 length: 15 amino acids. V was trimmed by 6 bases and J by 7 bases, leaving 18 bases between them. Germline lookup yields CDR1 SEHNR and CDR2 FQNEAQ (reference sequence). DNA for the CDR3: TGTGCCAGCAGGCCTAAGGGACCGGGGTTTGAAAAACTGTTTTTT. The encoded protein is CASRPKGPGFEKLFF.

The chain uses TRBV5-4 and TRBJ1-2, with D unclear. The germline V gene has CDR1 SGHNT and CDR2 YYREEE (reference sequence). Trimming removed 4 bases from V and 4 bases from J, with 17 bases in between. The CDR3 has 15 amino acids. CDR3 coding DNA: TGTGCCAGCAGCCTGGAGGTTGCAGGACTCTATGGCTACACCTTC. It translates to CASSLEVAGLYGYTF.

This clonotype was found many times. The CDR3 sequence: CASSLAPSGGWANNEQFF. Here the CDR3 DNA reads TGTGCCAGCAGCTTAGCGCCGAGTGGGGGTTGGGCAAACAATGAGCAGTTCTTC. The chain employs TRBV7-2 and TRBJ2-1; D possibly uses TRBD1 or TRBD2 (5 bases each). There are 18 residues in the CDR3. Germline V gene data show CDR1 as SGHTA and CDR2 as FQGNSA. V lost 0 bases and J lost 5, with 20 bases in between.

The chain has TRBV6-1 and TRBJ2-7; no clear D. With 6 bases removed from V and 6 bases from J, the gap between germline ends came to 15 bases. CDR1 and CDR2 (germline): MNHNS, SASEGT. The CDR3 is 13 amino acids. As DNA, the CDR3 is TGTGCCAGCAGCCGACCGTGGCAGGCCGAGCAGTACTTC. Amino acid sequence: CASSRPWQAEQYF.

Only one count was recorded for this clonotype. CDR3 sequence reads: CASSFSTIGNSPLHF. CDR3 in DNA: TGTGCCAGCAGTTTTAGCACCATTGGTAATTCACCCCTCCACTTT. The rearrangement uses TRBV28 and TRBJ1-6; no clear D gene. V was cut by 3 bases and J by 6 bases, with 12 bases left in between. The CDR3 has 15 residues. Germline loops: CDR1 MDHEN, CDR2 SYDVKM.

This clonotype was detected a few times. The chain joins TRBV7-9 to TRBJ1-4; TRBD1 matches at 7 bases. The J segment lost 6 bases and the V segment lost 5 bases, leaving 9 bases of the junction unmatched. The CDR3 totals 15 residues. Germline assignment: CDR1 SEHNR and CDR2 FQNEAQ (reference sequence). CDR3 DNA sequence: TGTGCCAGCAGCCCCACAGGGGAAATGGATGAAAAACTGTTTTTT. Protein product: CASSPTGEMDEKLFF.

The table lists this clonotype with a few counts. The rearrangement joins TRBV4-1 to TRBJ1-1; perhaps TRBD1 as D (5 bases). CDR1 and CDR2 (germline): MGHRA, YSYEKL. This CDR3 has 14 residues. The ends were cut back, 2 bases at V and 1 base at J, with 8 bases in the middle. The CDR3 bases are TGCGCCAGCAGCCAAAAAGGGGAGAACACTGAAGCTTTCTTT. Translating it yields CASSQKGENTEAFF.

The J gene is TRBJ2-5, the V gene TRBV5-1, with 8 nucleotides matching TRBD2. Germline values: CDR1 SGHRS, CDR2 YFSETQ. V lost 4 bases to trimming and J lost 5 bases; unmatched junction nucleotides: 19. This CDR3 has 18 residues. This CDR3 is CASSPVISGAGSKETQYF. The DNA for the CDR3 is TGCGCCAGCAGCCCGGTAATTAGCGGGGCAGGCTCCAAGGAGACCCAGTACTTC.

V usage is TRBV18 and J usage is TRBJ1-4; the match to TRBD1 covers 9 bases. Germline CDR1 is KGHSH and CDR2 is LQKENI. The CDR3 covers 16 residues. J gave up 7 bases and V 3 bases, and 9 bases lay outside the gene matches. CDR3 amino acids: CASSPPGDRAIEKLFF. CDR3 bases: TGTGCCAGCTCACCTCCGGGGGACAGGGCCATTGAAAAACTGTTTTTT.

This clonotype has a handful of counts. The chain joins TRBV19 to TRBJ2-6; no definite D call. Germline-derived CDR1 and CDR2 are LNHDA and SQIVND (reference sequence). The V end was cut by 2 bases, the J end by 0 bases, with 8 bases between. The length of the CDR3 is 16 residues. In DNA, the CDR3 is TGTGCCAGTAGTATACCCCGACACTCTGGGGCCAACGTCCTGACTTTC. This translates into CASSIPRHSGANVLTF.

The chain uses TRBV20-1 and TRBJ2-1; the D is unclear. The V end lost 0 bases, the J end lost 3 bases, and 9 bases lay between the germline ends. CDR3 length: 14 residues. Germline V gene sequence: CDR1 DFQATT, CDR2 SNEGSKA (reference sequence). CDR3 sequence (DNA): TGCAGTGCTAGAGATCGAGACGGCTACAATGAGCAGTTCTTC. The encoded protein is CSARDRDGYNEQFF.

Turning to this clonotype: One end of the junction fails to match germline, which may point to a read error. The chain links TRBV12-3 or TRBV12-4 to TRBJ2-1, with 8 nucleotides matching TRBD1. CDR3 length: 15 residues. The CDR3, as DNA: TGTGTCAGCAGAAACCCGGGACAGGTGAGAGAAGAGCAGTTCTTC. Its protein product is CVSRNPGQVREEQFF.

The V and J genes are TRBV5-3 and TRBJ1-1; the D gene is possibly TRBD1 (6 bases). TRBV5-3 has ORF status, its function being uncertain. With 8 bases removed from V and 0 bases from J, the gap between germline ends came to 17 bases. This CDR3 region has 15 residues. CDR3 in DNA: TGTGCCAGCAGCCCGTCACAGGGTTTGAACACTGAAGCTTTCTTT. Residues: CASSPSQGLNTEAFF.

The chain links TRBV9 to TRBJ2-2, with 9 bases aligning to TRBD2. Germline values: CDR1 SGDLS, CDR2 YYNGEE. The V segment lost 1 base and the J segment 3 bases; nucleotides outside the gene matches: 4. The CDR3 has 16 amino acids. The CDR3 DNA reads TGTGCCAGCAGCGTAACCAGCGGGGGGTACACCGGGGAGCTGTTTTTT. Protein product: CASSVTSGGYTGELFF.

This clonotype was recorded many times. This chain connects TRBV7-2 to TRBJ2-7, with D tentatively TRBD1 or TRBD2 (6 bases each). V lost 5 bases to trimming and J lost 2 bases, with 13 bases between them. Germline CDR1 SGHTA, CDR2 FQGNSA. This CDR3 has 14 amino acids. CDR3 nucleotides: TGTGCCAGCAGCCCAACGGGGGCTCCCTACGAGCAGTACGTC. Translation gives CASSPTGAPYEQYV.

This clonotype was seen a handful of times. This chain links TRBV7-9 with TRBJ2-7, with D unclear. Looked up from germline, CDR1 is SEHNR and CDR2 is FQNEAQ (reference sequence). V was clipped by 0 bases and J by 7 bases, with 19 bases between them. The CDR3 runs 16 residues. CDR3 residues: CASSLALLPKMGEQYF. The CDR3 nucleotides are TGTGCCAGCAGCTTAGCGCTCTTGCCGAAAATGGGGGAGCAGTACTTC.